A selection of T cell receptor beta chains follows, all from one sample in a study of synovial regulatory T cells in juvenile arthritis. The data were produced by immunoSEQ multiplex PCR, yet TCRdb's version contains in-frame clones alone and is incomplete. The sample includes 9,900 or so clones. Material: Treg cells from blood. These receptor sequences come from a donor under 30 with juvenile idiopathic arthritis. CDR3s include the opening cysteine and the closing phenylalanine or tryptophan. Size tells how often a clone was seen (once, few, many) or the class of an expanded clone, and some rows leave it out.

V	J	size	CDR3
TRBV19	TRBJ1-3	NA	CASSIRTASGNTIYF
TRBV7-3	TRBJ2-7	NA	CASSLDGSLSYEQYF
TRBV6-6	TRBJ1-3	NA	CASSKGNTIYF
TRBV29-1	TRBJ2-5	NA	CSVVTGVSRETQYF
TRBV5-4	TRBJ2-3	NA	CASSFGLAGADTQYF
TRBV5-1	TRBJ2-1	NA	CASSFRLAGTSYNEQFF
TRBV28	TRBJ1-2	NA	CASSSQGGNYGYTF
TRBV7-9	TRBJ2-7	NA	CASSLGLVTGVYEQYF
TRBV5-1	TRBJ1-2	NA	CASSRGLVYGYTF
TRBV5-1	TRBJ2-7	NA	CASSLSGTGNYEQYF
TRBV7-6	TRBJ2-7	NA	CASSLEPGTSGRANYEQYF
TRBV18	TRBJ2-1	NA	CASSPPVPLGNEQFF
TRBV9	TRBJ2-1	NA	CASSERLAGYNEQFF
TRBV30	TRBJ2-3	NA	CAWSLFRGGVDTQYF
TRBV10-3	TRBJ2-7	NA	CAIRGQGVSYEQYF
TRBV7-2	TRBJ1-5	NA	CASSRPNQPQHF
TRBV13	TRBJ2-7	NA	CASSYRYEQYF
TRBV10-3	TRBJ1-5	NA	CAISEQIASNQPQHF
TRBV5-6	TRBJ1-1	NA	CASSPQKGVVAFF
TRBV18	TRBJ2-2	NA	CASSSQDTGELFF
TRBV7-2	TRBJ2-4	NA	CASSLPPENIQYF
TRBV5-1	TRBJ2-3	NA	CASIGTSGARTQYF
TRBV25-1	TRBJ1-6	NA	CASSEAGTGSSYNSPLHF
TRBV18	TRBJ1-3	NA	CASSPVSAETGNTIYF
TRBV7-9	TRBJ1-4	NA	CASSGPGGRVNEKLFF
TRBV19	TRBJ2-7	NA	CASSGGTGPPYEQYF
TRBV10-3	TRBJ2-7	NA	CAISASRSYEQYF
TRBV7-2	TRBJ1-2	NA	CASSLGQGRGYGYTF
TRBV10-1	TRBJ2-7	NA	CASSDWGRLSYEQYF
TRBV10-2	TRBJ2-7	NA	CASSVRGTGGLSYEQYF
TRBV6-5	TRBJ2-7	NA	CASRADRVTSYEQYF
TRBV7-6	TRBJ2-7	NA	CASSSTEPGLAGGPSYEQYF
TRBV10-3	TRBJ1-3	NA	CAISLKNSGNTIYF
TRBV6-6	TRBJ1-2	NA	CASARDRASRGDGYTF
TRBV7-9	TRBJ2-2	NA	CASSLTRTGELFF
TRBV6-6	TRBJ2-7	NA	CASSSGQGHYEQYF
TRBV9	TRBJ2-3	NA	CASSLLGGASTDTQYF
TRBV10-1	TRBJ2-1	NA	CASTEGRYNEQFF
TRBV7-8	TRBJ2-1	NA	CASSSPSLTSGVYNEQFF
TRBV7-9	TRBJ2-1	NA	CASSTRLANVKLSYNEQFF
TRBV19	TRBJ2-3	NA	CASTRGGNSGDTQYF
TRBV28	TRBJ2-3	NA	CASSYSGGPNTQYF
TRBV19	TRBJ2-1	NA	CASSIDLAGGPYEQFF
TRBV6-6	TRBJ1-2	NA	CASRRGIYGYTF
TRBV7-9	TRBJ2-7	NA	CASLGTSGRYEQYF
TRBV5-4	TRBJ2-5	NA	CASSPRGWVGGGGEETQYF
TRBV5-1	TRBJ2-2	NA	CASSRTGATGELFF
TRBV5-1	TRBJ2-7	NA	CASSRGLAGDYEQYF
TRBV5-1	TRBJ1-2	NA	CASSLVGGRGYTF
TRBV28	TRBJ1-2	NA	CASSAPGPTIYGYTF
TRBV5-1	TRBJ2-5	NA	CASSPVAGQETQYF
TRBV7-8	TRBJ2-1	NA	CASSARPFWDRVLYNEQFF
TRBV4-3	TRBJ2-1	NA	CASSQELKDYNEQFF
TRBV4-1	TRBJ1-5	medium-sized	CASSQDPRQGAGSNQPQHF
TRBV28	TRBJ1-1	NA	CASSEQVEEAFF
TRBV28	TRBJ1-4	NA	CASSFSRTVEIEKLFF
TRBV30	TRBJ2-7	NA	CAWSVLGQGMIGQYF